These T cell receptor beta chains were read from a single sample in a study of cytomegalovirus exposure and HLA in healthy donors. This table comes from immunoSEQ multiplex PCR, and its TCRdb copy is limited to in-frame clones, with some not included. The sample includes approximately 130,000 clones, approximately 61% of them seen just once. The specimen was PBMCs. These receptors came from a woman aged 40 to 50 in good health and CMV-seronegative. CDR3s include the opening cysteine and the closing phenylalanine or tryptophan. The D gene is left open where the match is weak. A clone size is listed for some rows: how often the clone was seen (once, few, many), or a class if it is expanded.

cdr3_aa cdr3_nt v_call clone_size j_call d_call
CASSQDRGDRARTEAFF TGCGCCAGCAGCCAAGATAGAGGGGACAGGGCAAGGACTGAAGCTTTCTTT TRBV4-1 NA TRBJ1-1 TRBD1
CASSLAGDEQFF TGTGCCAGCAGTTTAGCGGGGGATGAGCAGTTCTTC TRBV27 NA TRBJ2-1 TRBD2
CASSQAAGGPHEQYF TGTGCCAGCAGCCAAGCGGCGGGGGGGCCCCACGAGCAGTACTTC TRBV4-2 few TRBJ2-7 TRBD2
CASSSLQGQETQYF TGCGCCAGCAGCTCACTACAGGGCCAAGAGACCCAGTACTTC TRBV4-1 few TRBJ2-5 NA
CASSVEGQGGNEQFF TGTGCCAGCAGCGTAGAAGGACAGGGGGGGAATGAGCAGTTCTTC TRBV9 NA TRBJ2-1 TRBD1
CASSLGGGAGYEQFF TGTGCCAGCAGCTTGGGCGGGGGGGCCGGCTATGAGCAGTTCTTC TRBV5-4 NA TRBJ2-1 TRBD2
CASWGGQGWNGYTF TGTGCCAGCTGGGGGGGACAGGGGTGGAATGGCTACACCTTC TRBV7-2 once TRBJ1-2 TRBD1
CASSPTGQIYNSPLHF TGTGCCAGCAGCCCAACGGGACAAATCTATAATTCACCCCTCCACTTT TRBV9 NA TRBJ1-6 NA
CASSIDRGNVGLNTEAFF TGTGCCAGCAGCATAGATAGGGGTAATGTGGGGCTGAACACTGAAGCTTTCTTT TRBV28 few TRBJ1-1 NA
CASSFMTGDNSPLHF TGTGCCAGCAGCTTTATGACAGGGGATAATTCACCCCTCCACTTT TRBV5-4 few TRBJ1-6 TRBD1
CASSEYGTVSNEKLFF TGTGCCAGCAGTGAATACGGGACAGTTAGTAATGAAAAACTGTTTTTT TRBV25-1 NA TRBJ1-4 TRBD1
CASSILGGSGELFF TGTGCCAGTAGTATCCTCGGGGGGTCCGGGGAGCTGTTTTTT TRBV19 NA TRBJ2-2 TRBD2
CASSASASGQGSSYNSPLHF TGTGCCAGCAGTGCCTCAGCCTCCGGACAGGGGAGCTCCTATAATTCACCCCTCCACTTT TRBV6-1 NA TRBJ1-6 TRBD1
CSSQGGTGELFF TGCAGCTCCCAGGGGGGCACCGGGGAGCTGTTTTTT TRBV29-1 once TRBJ2-2 NA
CASSPTSGGAETQYF TGCGCCAGCAGCCCGACTAGCGGGGGGGCAGAGACCCAGTACTTC TRBV5-1 NA TRBJ2-5 TRBD2
CASSLERGTQYF TGTGCCAGCAGCTTAGAAAGGGGGACCCAGTACTTC TRBV7-6 NA TRBJ2-5 NA
CASSLGQGGTEAFF TGTGCCAGCAGCTTAGGACAGGGGGGCACTGAAGCTTTCTTT TRBV11-3 NA TRBJ1-1 TRBD1
CASSVVVSGEDEAFF TGTGCCAGCAGCGTAGTAGTTTCGGGGGAGGATGAAGCTTTCTTT TRBV9 NA TRBJ1-1 NA
CASSSRTGPYEQYF TGTGCCAGCAGCTCCCGGACAGGGCCCTACGAGCAGTACTTC TRBV7-6 NA TRBJ2-7 TRBD1
CASSVGPGGPSSYEQYF TGCGCCAGCAGCGTAGGGCCGGGGGGTCCCTCCTCCTACGAGCAGTACTTC TRBV5-1 NA TRBJ2-7 TRBD2